The clone carrying this T cell receptor (beta chain) has just one count. These data belong to a study of T cells after yellow fever vaccination. About the study: The authors prepared low-cell-number fractions using SMART-Seq v4 Ultra Low Input.

Template switching with 5'RACE generated the TCR cDNA and added a universal primer site and UMIs. MiXCR, run by TCRdb on the 5' RACE reads, gives a single entry per CDR3 protein. The sample shows fewer than 350,000 distinct CDR3 sequences, 8.7% of them seen only once. This material consisted of PBMCs, taken on the day of the first yellow fever vaccination. The sequence came from a man aged 18-30 years who received the YFV17D yellow fever vaccine.

CDR3 DNA: TGTGCCATCAGCCCCGGACCTGCGATTTCCTACGAGCAGTACTTC. As protein: CAISPGPAISYEQYF. The rearrangement uses TRBV10-3 and TRBJ2-7; D unresolved. The CDR3 runs to 15 residues. CDR1 and CDR2 (germline): ENHRY, SYGVKD. Trimming cost V 6 bases and J 1 base, with 16 bases left between them.